These 5 T cell receptor beta chains were all obtained from the same sample, sequenced in a study of Graves' ophthalmopathy and Graves' hyperthyroidism. Researchers took RNA transcripts and amplified TCR beta CDR3 regions from them. Second-round multiplex PCR came after first-round RT-PCR with HTBI primers. A single record per CDR3 protein comes from TCRdb applying MiXCR to the multiplex PCR reads. The repertoire consists of roughly 400,000 distinct CDR3 sequences, with 15% occurring once and the leading ten covering roughly 7%. The sample was peripheral blood. The receptors were sampled from a woman under 30 with stable Graves' hyperthyroidism.

The rearrangement joins TRBV6-1 to TRBJ2-5; a weak D match, TRBD1 (5 bases). The CDR3 loop spans 15 amino acids. The V gene's germline CDR1 is MNHNS and CDR2 SASEGT. Trimming removed 7 bases from V and 3 bases from J, with 18 bases in between. CDR3 in amino acids: CASTPNPTGEETQYF. Written as DNA, the CDR3 is TGTGCCAGCACCCCAAATCCCACAGGCGAAGAGACCCAGTACTTC.

This clonotype came up a few times. The chain links TRBV5-1 to TRBJ1-6; D gene unclear. This CDR3 has 14 residues. V lost 2 bases and J 5 bases, leaving 8 bases between the germline ends. CDR1 SGHRS and CDR2 YFSETQ come from the germline V gene. The CDR3 DNA reads TGCGCCAGCAGCTTTGACGGACATAATTCACCCCTCCACTTT. Translated, it gives CASSFDGHNSPLHF.

This clonotype has a count of ten or more. In nucleotides, the CDR3 is TGCGCCAGCAGCCCCCCCGTAGGGGACTTTATGAACACTGAAGCTTTCTTT. It encodes CASSPPVGDFMNTEAFF. The chain combines TRBV5-1 with TRBJ1-1, with D perhaps matching TRBD1 (5 bases). V lost 4 bases and J 0 bases, leaving 19 bases between the germline ends. This CDR3 has 17 residues. Germline V gene lookup returns CDR1 SGHRS and CDR2 YFSETQ.

This clonotype was detected many times. This sequence joins TRBV29-1 and TRBJ1-1; D may be TRBD1 (6 bases). The CDR3 runs 15 residues. CDR1 and CDR2 (germline): SQVTM, ANQGSEA. V shed 7 bases and J shed 4 bases, with 22 bases lying between them. The CDR3 reads CSAFSTPGGLTEAFF. For the CDR3, the DNA is TGCAGCGCTTTCTCCACACCCGGGGGGCTCACTGAAGCTTTCTTT.

This clonotype was counted at least ten times. The J gene is TRBJ2-7, the V gene TRBV6-4; no clear D. Trimming pared 8 bases from V and 0 bases from J, leaving 11 bases between. The CDR3 is made up of 13 amino acids. Germline V gives CDR1 MRHNA, CDR2 SNTAGT. The CDR3 region has the DNA TGTGCCAGCGAGGACCGGAGCTCCTACGAGCAGTACTTC. This sequence encodes CASEDRSSYEQYF.